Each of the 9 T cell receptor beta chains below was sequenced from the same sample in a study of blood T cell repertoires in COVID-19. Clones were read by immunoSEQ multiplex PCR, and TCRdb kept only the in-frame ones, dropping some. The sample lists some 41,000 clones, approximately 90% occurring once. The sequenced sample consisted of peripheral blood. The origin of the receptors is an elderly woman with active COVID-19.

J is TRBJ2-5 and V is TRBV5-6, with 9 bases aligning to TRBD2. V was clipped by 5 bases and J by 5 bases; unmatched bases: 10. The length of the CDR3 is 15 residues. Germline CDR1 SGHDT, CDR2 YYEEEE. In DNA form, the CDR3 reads TGTGCCAGCAGTCGAAGCGGGGGGCGATGGGAGACCCAGTACTTC. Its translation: CASSRSGGRWETQYF.

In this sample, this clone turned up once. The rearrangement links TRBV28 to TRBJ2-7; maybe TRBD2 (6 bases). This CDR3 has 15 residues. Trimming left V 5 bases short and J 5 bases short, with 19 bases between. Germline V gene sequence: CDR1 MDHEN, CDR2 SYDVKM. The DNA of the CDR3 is TGTGCCAGCAGTACCTCCGGGACCGGGGGTGACGAGCAGTACTTC. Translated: CASSTSGTGGDEQYF.

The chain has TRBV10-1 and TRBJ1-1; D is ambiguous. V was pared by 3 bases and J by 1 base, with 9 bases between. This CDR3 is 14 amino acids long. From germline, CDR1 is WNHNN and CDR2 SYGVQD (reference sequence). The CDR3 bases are TGCGCCAGCAGTGATCTCAGTTCGAACACTGAAGCTTTCTTT. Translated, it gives CASSDLSSNTEAFF.

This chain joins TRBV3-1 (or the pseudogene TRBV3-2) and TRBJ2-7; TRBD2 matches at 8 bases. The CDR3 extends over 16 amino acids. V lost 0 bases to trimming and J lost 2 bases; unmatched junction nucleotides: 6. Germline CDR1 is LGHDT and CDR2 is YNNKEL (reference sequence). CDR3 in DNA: TGTGCCAGCAGCCAAGATCCGGCGGGGGGCCCCTACGAGCAGTACTTC. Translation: CASSQDPAGGPYEQYF.

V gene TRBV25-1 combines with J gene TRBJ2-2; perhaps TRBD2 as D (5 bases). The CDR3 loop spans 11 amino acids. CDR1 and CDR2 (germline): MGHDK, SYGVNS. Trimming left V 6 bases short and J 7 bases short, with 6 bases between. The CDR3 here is CASRGLGELFF. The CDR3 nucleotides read TGTGCCAGCAGAGGACTCGGGGAGCTGTTTTTT.

CDR3 sequence reads: CASRLGLSGANVLTF. In nucleotides, the CDR3 is TGTGCCAGCAGACTGGGGCTCTCTGGGGCCAACGTCCTGACTTTC. The chain recombines TRBV11-2 with TRBJ2-6, with D perhaps TRBD1 (5 bases). V was shortened by 6 bases and J by 0 bases, with 9 bases between the two germline ends. This CDR3 is built from 15 residues. CDR1 is SGHAT and CDR2 is FQNNGV in the germline V gene. Full variable domain (rest looked up from reference TRBV11-2 and TRBJ2-6): EAGVAQSPRYKIIEKRQSVAFWCNPISGHATLYWYQQILGQGPKLLIQFQNNGVVDDSQLPKDRFSAERLKGVDSTLKIQPAKLEDSAVYLCASRLGLSGANVLTFGAGSRLTVL.

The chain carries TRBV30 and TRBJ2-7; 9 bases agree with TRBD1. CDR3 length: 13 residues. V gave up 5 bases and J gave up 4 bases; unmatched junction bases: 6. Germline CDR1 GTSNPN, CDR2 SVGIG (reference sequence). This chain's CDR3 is CAWFNRGQYEQYF. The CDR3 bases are TGTGCCTGGTTCAACAGGGGGCAATACGAGCAGTACTTC.

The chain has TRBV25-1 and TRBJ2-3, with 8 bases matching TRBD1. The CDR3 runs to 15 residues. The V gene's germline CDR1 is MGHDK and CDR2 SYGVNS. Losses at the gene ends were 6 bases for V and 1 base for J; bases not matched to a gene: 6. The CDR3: CASRDLDRGTDTQYF. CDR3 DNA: TGTGCCAGCAGAGACTTGGACAGGGGCACAGATACGCAGTATTTT.

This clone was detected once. The CDR3 here is CASSQEVLGSVFYGYTF. The CDR3 DNA is TGCGCCAGCAGCCAGGAGGTCCTCGGGTCAGTCTTTTATGGCTACACCTTC. V gene TRBV4-1 combines with J gene TRBJ1-2, with no clear D. This CDR3 has 17 amino acids. Germline V lookup: CDR1 MGHRA, CDR2 YSYEKL. Trimming took off 3 bases at V and 5 bases at J, with 22 bases between the two ends.